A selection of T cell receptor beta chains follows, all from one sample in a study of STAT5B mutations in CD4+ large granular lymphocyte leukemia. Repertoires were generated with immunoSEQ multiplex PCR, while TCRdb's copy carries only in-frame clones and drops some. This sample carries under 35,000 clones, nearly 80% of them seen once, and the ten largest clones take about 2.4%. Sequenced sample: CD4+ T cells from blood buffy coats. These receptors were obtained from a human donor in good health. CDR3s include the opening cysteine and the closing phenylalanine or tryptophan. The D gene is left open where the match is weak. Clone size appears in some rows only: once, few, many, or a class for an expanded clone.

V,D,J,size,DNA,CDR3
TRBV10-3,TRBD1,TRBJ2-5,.,TGTGCCATCAGCCGGGACAGAAGACAAGAGACCCAGTACTTC,CAISRDRRQETQYF
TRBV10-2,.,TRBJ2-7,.,TGCGCCAGCAGTGGGACCCGTACGGGGGAGCAGTACTTC,CASSGTRTGEQYF
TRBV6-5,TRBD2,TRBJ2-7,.,TGTGCCAGCAGATCCATTGGACTAGCGGTGGACGAGCAGTACTTC,CASRSIGLAVDEQYF
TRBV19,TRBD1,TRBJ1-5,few,TGTGCCAGTAGTAAACCGGGACAGGGATATAGCAATCAGCCCCAGCATTTT,CASSKPGQGYSNQPQHF
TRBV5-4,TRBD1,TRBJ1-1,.,TGTGCCAGCAGCTCGGGACAGTACACTGAAGCTTTCTTT,CASSSGQYTEAFF
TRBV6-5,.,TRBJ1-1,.,TGTGCCAGCAGTTACGCCCCCCAGGGAGGAACTGAAGCTTTCTTT,CASSYAPQGGTEAFF
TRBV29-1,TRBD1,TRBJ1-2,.,TGCAGCGTGAAAACCGGGACAGGGACCTACTTC,CSVKTGTGTYF
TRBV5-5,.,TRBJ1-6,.,TGTGCCTGGTCGGGGGTTGAGAATTCACCCCTCCACTTT,CAWSGVENSPLHF
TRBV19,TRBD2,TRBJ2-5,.,TGTGCCAGTAGTATAAGAGGGACTAGCGGGGGCGCCCCGGAGACCCAGTACTTC,CASSIRGTSGGAPETQYF
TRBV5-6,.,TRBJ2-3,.,TGTGCCAGCAGCTTGGGCCCCCCCACGCGCACAGATACGCAGTATTTT,CASSLGPPTRTDTQYF
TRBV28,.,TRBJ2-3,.,TGTGCCACCCTCCAGAGGGGCACAGATACGCAGTATTTT,CATLQRGTDTQYF
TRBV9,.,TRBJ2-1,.,TGTGCCAGCAGCGTAGGACTAACCTCCAACAATGAGCAGTTCTTC,CASSVGLTSNNEQFF
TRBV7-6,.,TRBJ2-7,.,TGTGCCAGCAGCTCCGGGGGGCCCTACGAGCAGTACTTC,CASSSGGPYEQYF
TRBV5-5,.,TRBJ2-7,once,TGTGCCAGCAGCTTGGACGGGGCCCCCTACGAGCAGTACTTC,CASSLDGAPYEQYF
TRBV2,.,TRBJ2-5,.,TGTGCCAGCAGTTACGTGGAGACCCAGTACTTC,CASSYVETQYF
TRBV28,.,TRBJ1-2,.,TGTGCCAGCAGCCCTGGACAGCTCCCGAGCTACACCTTC,CASSPGQLPSYTF
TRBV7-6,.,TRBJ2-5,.,TGTGCCAGCACCCAACCGGGGGTTGAGACCCAGTACTTC,CASTQPGVETQYF
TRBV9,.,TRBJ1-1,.,TGTGCCAGCAATAAAGGGGACACTGAAGCTTTCTTT,CASNKGDTEAFF
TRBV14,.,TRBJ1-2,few,TGTGCCAGCAGCAGGGGGGACTATGGCTACACCTTC,CASSRGDYGYTF
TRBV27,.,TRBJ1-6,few,TGTGCCAGCAGTTTACAGCCACAATATAATTCACCCCTCCACTTT,CASSLQPQYNSPLHF
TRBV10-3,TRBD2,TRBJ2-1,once,TGTGCCATCAGTGAGTCGGGCGGGGGGGCCGGTGAGCAGTTCTTC,CAISESGGGAGEQFF
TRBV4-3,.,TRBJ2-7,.,TGCGCCAGCAGCCAAGTGATGGGGGCATATAGCTCCTACGAGCAGTACTTC,CASSQVMGAYSSYEQYF
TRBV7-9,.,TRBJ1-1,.,TGTGCCAGCAGCCCCTCAAGGTTTCCGCCGGGGTCTGAAGCTTTCTTT,CASSPSRFPPGSEAFF
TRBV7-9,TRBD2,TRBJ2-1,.,TGTGCCAGCAGCTACTTCGGACTAGCGGGAAACAATGAGCAGTTCTTC,CASSYFGLAGNNEQFF
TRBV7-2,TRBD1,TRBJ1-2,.,TGTGCCAGCAGCCCGGACAGGTCTTATGGCTACACCTTC,CASSPDRSYGYTF
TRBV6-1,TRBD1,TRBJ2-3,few,TGTGCCAGCAGTGAACCCGGACAGGGACCAGATACGCAGTATTTT,CASSEPGQGPDTQYF
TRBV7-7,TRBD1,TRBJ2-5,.,TGTGCCACCCAACCCACAGGGGGCGGGGGGACCCAGTACTTC,CATQPTGGGGTQYF
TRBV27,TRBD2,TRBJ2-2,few,TGTGCCAGCAGCGCAGGGACTAGCCCTATCACCGGGGAGCTGTTTTTT,CASSAGTSPITGELFF
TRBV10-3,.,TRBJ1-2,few,TGTGCCATCAGTGAGTCATTAGGGCCCGCTGGGACCTATGGCTACACCTTC,CAISESLGPAGTYGYTF
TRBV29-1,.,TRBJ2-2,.,TGCAGCGTGGAGAACACCGGGGAGCTGTTTTTT,CSVENTGELFF
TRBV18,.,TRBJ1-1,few,TGTGCCAGCTCACAGGGGTTGGACACTGAAGCTTTCTTT,CASSQGLDTEAFF
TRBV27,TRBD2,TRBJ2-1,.,TGTGCCAGCAGTCTGACTAGCGGGGGGCCGGGGAATGAGCAGTTCTTC,CASSLTSGGPGNEQFF
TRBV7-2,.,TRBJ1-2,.,TGTGCCAGCAGCTCCCTTGAGGATGGGGGCCGGATTCACTATGGCTACACCTTC,CASSSLEDGGRIHYGYTF
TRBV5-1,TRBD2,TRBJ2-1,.,TGCGCCAGCCACGGGACTAGCGGAAATGATAATGAGCAGTTCTTC,CASHGTSGNDNEQFF
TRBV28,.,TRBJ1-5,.,TGTGCCAGCAGTTATAAGGGGATCCCTTATAGCAATCAGCCCCAGCATTTT,CASSYKGIPYSNQPQHF
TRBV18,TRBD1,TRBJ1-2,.,TGTGCCAGCTCACCCGCCGGGACAGGTTATGGCTACACCTTC,CASSPAGTGYGYTF
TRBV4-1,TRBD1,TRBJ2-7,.,TGCGCCAGCAGCCAAGAAAGACAGGGTTTACACGAGCAGTACTTC,CASSQERQGLHEQYF
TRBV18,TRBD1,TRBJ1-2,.,TGTGCCAGCTCACCAAAAGAGGGAGGGACAGATTTAAACTATGGCTACACCTTC,CASSPKEGGTDLNYGYTF
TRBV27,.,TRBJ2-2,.,TGTGCCAGCAGTATTGCGAACACCGGGGAGCTGTTTTTT,CASSIANTGELFF
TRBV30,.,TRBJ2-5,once,TGTGCCTGGAGTAGGGGGGTAGAGGAGACCCAGTACTTC,CAWSRGVEETQYF
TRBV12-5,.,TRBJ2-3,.,TGTGCTAGTGGTTTGGGGCGTAGCACAGATACGCAGTATTTT,CASGLGRSTDTQYF
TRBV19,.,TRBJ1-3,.,TGTGCCAGTAGTATCCCCGGCAGTCGCTCTGGAAACACCATATATTTT,CASSIPGSRSGNTIYF
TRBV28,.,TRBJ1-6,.,TGTGCCAGCAACTCCTATTCCGGGACCTCCAATTCACCCCTCCACTTT,CASNSYSGTSNSPLHF
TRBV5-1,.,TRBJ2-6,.,TGCGCCAGCAGCTTGGCATCTGGGGCCAACGTCCTGACTTTC,CASSLASGANVLTF
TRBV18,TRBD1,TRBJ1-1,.,TGTGCCAGCTCACCAGGACAGGCGAGATCTGAAGCTTTCTTT,CASSPGQARSEAFF
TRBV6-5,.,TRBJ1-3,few,TGTGCCAGCAGTTATACCGGACTCAACTCTGGAAACACCATATATTTT,CASSYTGLNSGNTIYF
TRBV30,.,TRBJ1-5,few,TGTGCCTGGAGTGTATCTGGGGTTCAGCCCCAGCATTTT,CAWSVSGVQPQHF
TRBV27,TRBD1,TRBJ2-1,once,TGTGCCAGCAGTGGCGGACAGGGGGCCTCCCTCTACAATGAGCAGTTCTTC,CASSGGQGASLYNEQFF
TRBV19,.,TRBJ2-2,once,TGTGCCAGTAGTATACCTGGGGTTAACGGGGAGCTGTTTTTT,CASSIPGVNGELFF
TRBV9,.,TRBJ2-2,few,TGTGCCAGCAGCGTAGTTCCGGGGGTCAACACCGGGGAGCTGTTTTTT,CASSVVPGVNTGELFF
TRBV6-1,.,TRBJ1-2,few,TGTGCCAGCAGTGAACGATATGGGCTGGGTGGCTACACCTTC,CASSERYGLGGYTF
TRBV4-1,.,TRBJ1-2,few,TGCGCGAGGGGGGGCTATGGCTACACCTTC,CARGGYGYTF
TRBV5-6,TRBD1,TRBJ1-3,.,TGTGCCAGCACCCGGGACAGGCTACAAAAGCAGGGTGGAAACACCATATATTTT,CASTRDRLQKQGGNTIYF
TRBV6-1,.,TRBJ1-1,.,TGTGCCAGCAGCCTCATGAACACTGAAGCTTTCTTT,CASSLMNTEAFF
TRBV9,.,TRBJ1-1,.,TGTGCCAGCAGCGTAGGTTTCGACCAATCGAGGCGGGCTTTCTTT,CASSVGFDQSRRAFF
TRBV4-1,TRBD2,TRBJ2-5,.,TGCGCCAGCAGATCGGGACTAGCGGGAGGGCAAGAGACCCAGTACTTC,CASRSGLAGGQETQYF
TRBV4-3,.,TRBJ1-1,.,TGCGCCAGCAGCCAAGGCCTCGGGGGGACTGAAGCTTTCTTT,CASSQGLGGTEAFF
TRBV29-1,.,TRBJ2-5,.,TGCAGCGTTGAAGGGACCGCCGGGGAGGAGACCCAGTACTTC,CSVEGTAGEETQYF